This T cell receptor (beta chain) was profiled in a study of cytomegalovirus exposure and HLA in healthy donors. Produced via immunoSEQ multiplex PCR; TCRdb's table is partial and in-frame only. The table has more than 45,000 clones, just under 95% seen once. CDR1 and CDR2 (germline): LNHDA, SQIVND (reference sequence). The CDR3 covers 15 residues. V lost 1 base and J lost 6; bases outside the gene matches: 5. The rearrangement uses TRBV19 and TRBJ1-5; 8 bases map to TRBD1. The source of this sequence is a man aged 18-30 years in good health and CMV-seronegative. Sequenced input: PBMCs. CDR3 protein: CASSIAPGGGQPQHF. CDR3 bases: TGTGCCAGTAGTATAGCTCCAGGGGGCGGTCAGCCCCAGCATTTT.